These T cell receptor beta chains were read from a single sample in a study of T cells in tuberculosis. The method was immunoSEQ multiplex PCR; TCRdb's version includes in-frame clones alone and lacks a portion of them. The table includes tens of thousands of clones, 90% to 95% detected once. Sequenced material: PBMCs. The origin of the receptors is a donor aged 10-35 years with latent tuberculosis or without tuberculosis infection. Some clones in this sample may be carry-over from other donors' samples. The CDR3 runs from the conserved cysteine through the conserved F or W. Fields, in order: clone size, D gene, V gene, J gene, CDR3 DNA, CDR3 protein. D genes are given only for firm matches. Clone size is not always given. Where it is, it says once, few, many or a class for expanded clones.

>NA|TRBD2|TRBV11-3|TRBJ2-7
TGTGCCAGCAGCTTAGGGGGGACTACGGGCGAGCAGTACTTC
CASSLGGTTGEQYF
>NA|NA|TRBV6-6|TRBJ2-2
TGTGCCAGCAGTTCCCCTAACACCGGGGAGCTGTTTTTT
CASSSPNTGELFF
>NA|NA|TRBV9|TRBJ2-5
TGTGCCAGCAGCGTTTTGGGGACTTTCCAAGAGACCCAGTACTTC
CASSVLGTFQETQYF
>NA|TRBD1|TRBV19|TRBJ1-5
TGTGCCACCAAAAAAATGACAGGGAGAGGACAAAACAATCAGCCCCAGCATTTT
CATKKMTGRGQNNQPQHF
>NA|NA|TRBV5-6|TRBJ1-5
TGTGCCAGCAGCTTCGAACCCACAGCTTACAATCAGCCCCAGCATTTT
CASSFEPTAYNQPQHF
>once|NA|TRBV6-1|TRBJ1-2
TGTGCCAGCAGTGAGATCAGATATAATGGTGGCTACACCTTC
CASSEIRYNGGYTF
>NA|NA|TRBV7-9|TRBJ2-1
TGTGCCAGCAGCTTACCAGGGGTCGGGCCATACAATGAGCAGTTCTTC
CASSLPGVGPYNEQFF
>NA|TRBD2|TRBV7-9|TRBJ2-7
TGTGCCAGCAGCGCCCTACTAGCGGTCGGGGGAGAGCAGTACTTC
CASSALLAVGGEQYF
>few|NA|TRBV10-3|TRBJ2-7
TGTGCCATTAAAGGGATGACAGGATTTGAGTACTTC
CAIKGMTGFEYF
>few|NA|TRBV30|TRBJ1-4
TGTGCCTGGAAAATCGGACGGGGAGTCGAAAAACTGTTTTTT
CAWKIGRGVEKLFF
>NA|TRBD1|TRBV7-8|TRBJ1-5
TGTGCCAGCAGCTCCTTGGACAGGGAGGCGTATAGCAATCAGCCCCAGCATTTT
CASSSLDREAYSNQPQHF
>NA|TRBD1|TRBV15|TRBJ2-6
TGTGCCACCAGCAGAGAGACAGGGGGCGGATCTGGGGCCAACGTCCTGACTTTC
CATSRETGGGSGANVLTF
>NA|TRBD2|TRBV11-3|TRBJ2-2
TGTGCCAGCAGCCCGGGACTAGCGGGAGGGCCGGACACCGGGGAGCTGTTTTTT
CASSPGLAGGPDTGELFF
>NA|TRBD2|TRBV5-1|TRBJ2-1
TGCGCCAGCAGCTTACTAGCGGGAGGAGACAATGAGCAGTTCTTC
CASSLLAGGDNEQFF
>NA|NA|TRBV28|TRBJ1-5
TGTGCCAGCAGTTTAGAGGATCAGCCCCAGCATTTT
CASSLEDQPQHF
>once|NA|TRBV6-5|TRBJ2-1
TGTGCCAGCAGTTACGGGAGGACTTATACAATGCAGCAGTTCTTC
CASSYGRTYTMQQFF
>few|NA|TRBV7-2|TRBJ1-5
TGTGCCAGCAGCTTAGCGGCAGGCAATCAGCCCCAGCATTTT
CASSLAAGNQPQHF
>NA|NA|TRBV7-9|TRBJ1-1
TGTGCCAGCAGCTTGAACAGGCCTCCCAGCACTGAAGCTTTCTTT
CASSLNRPPSTEAFF
>NA|TRBD1|TRBV6-5|TRBJ1-2
TGTGCCAGCAGCCGAGGACAGGGGGATGGCTACACCTTC
CASSRGQGDGYTF
>NA|TRBD1|TRBV27|TRBJ2-7
TGTGCCAGCAGTTTGGCGTCGGGACAGCCCTCCTACGAGCAGTACTTC
CASSLASGQPSYEQYF
>NA|NA|TRBV7-9|TRBJ1-2
TGTGCCAGCAGCTTAGGTGGGGGGGCAAACTATGGCTACACCTTC
CASSLGGGANYGYTF
>NA|NA|TRBV7-9|TRBJ1-1
TGTGCCAGCAGCTTTCAGGTAATGAACACTGAAGCTTTCTTT
CASSFQVMNTEAFF